The 16 T cell receptor beta chains presented below share a single source sample, sequenced in a study of blood T cell repertoires in COVID-19 (TCRdb year 2020). The method behind the library was the immunoSEQ multiplex PCR assay. TCRdb stores this immuneACCESS table with in-frame sequences only. Part of the clones is absent; in the studies checked, under half of the shortfall reflects unresolved V genes, and no reason is known for the rest. The sample profile shows hundreds of thousands of clones; about nine tenths of them were found once. Of the sample, around 0.72% falls within the top ten clones. The sequenced material came from peripheral blood. The receptors stem from a man aged 40-50 years with acute or convalescent COVID-19.

This chain joins TRBV5-6 and TRBJ2-7; 7 nucleotides align to TRBD1. After removal of 0 bases from V and 2 bases from J, the junction contained 8 bases not matched to a gene. CDR1 is SGHDT and CDR2 is YYEEEE in the germline V gene. This CDR3 region has 16 residues. The CDR3 DNA is TGTGCCAGCAGCTTGGGAGGGGGCCTGTGGACCTACGAGCAGTACTTC. It codes for CASSLGGGLWTYEQYF.

The CDR3 DNA sequence: TGTGCCAGCAGGCCCCTACTAGCGGGGGGGCCCGAGCAGTACTTC. Translation gives CASRPLLAGGPEQYF. The gene calls are TRBV2 and TRBJ2-7; 13 bases agree with TRBD2. CDR1 and CDR2 (germline): SNHLY, FYNNEI. Losses at the gene ends were 6 bases for V and 6 bases for J; bases not matched to a gene: 8. The CDR3 contains 15 residues.

The genes are TRBV11-2 and TRBJ2-7; tentative D call: TRBD1 (6 bases). This CDR3 region has 15 residues. Trimming cost V 8 bases and J 3 bases, with 20 bases left between them. CDR1 SGHAT and CDR2 FQNNGV come from the germline V gene. DNA for the CDR3: TGTGCCAGCTCCCTAGGGGCAGGGGATATCTACGAGCAGTACTTC. Translation gives CASSLGAGDIYEQYF.

V gene TRBV21-1 combines with J gene TRBJ1-5; the table's TRBD1 call for D was not verified on the DNA. TRBV21-1 corresponds to a pseudogene. The CDR3 is made up of 17 amino acids. CDR3 coding DNA: TGTGCCAGCAGCAAAGCAAGTAACAGGGGTCCTTATCAGCCCCAGCATTTT. This encodes CASSKASNRGPYQPQHF.

The J gene is TRBJ1-6, the V gene TRBV27; D may be TRBD1 (5 bases). V was cut by 4 bases and J by 1 base, with 17 bases left in between. Germline V gene data show CDR1 as MNHEY and CDR2 as SMNVEV (reference sequence). CDR3 length: 18 residues. The CDR3 DNA sequence: TGTGCCAGCAGTTACTCACAGCTCGGGGGATCCTATAATTCACCCCTCCACTTT. Protein: CASSYSQLGGSYNSPLHF.

The genes are TRBV24-1 and TRBJ2-1, with D possibly being TRBD2 (5 bases). Germline V gives CDR1 KGHDR, CDR2 SFDVKD. V lost 11 bases and J 15 bases, leaving 13 bases between the germline ends. This CDR3 is 9 amino acids long. The CDR3 loop is CARGRDPFF. The CDR3 coding sequence is TGTGCCAGAGGACGGGATCCGTTCTTC.

A few counts support this clone. V is TRBV12-3 or TRBV12-4 and J is TRBJ2-5; weak D call: TRBD1 (6 bases). CDR3 length: 11 amino acids. The V and J ends lost 8 bases and 4 bases respectively, with 8 bases between them. CDR3 region: CASGTRETQYF. The DNA of the CDR3 is TGTGCCAGCGGGACACGAGAGACCCAGTACTTC.

The rearrangement joins TRBV14 to TRBJ2-1, with TRBD2 matching over 9 bases. The length of the CDR3 is 14 residues. The V and J ends lost 6 bases and 5 bases, in that order; junction bases with no gene match: 5. Germline values: CDR1 SGHDN, CDR2 FVKESK. In DNA, the CDR3 is TGTGCCAGCAGACAGCGGGGGGCCCACAATGAGCAGTTCTTC. Protein sequence: CASRQRGAHNEQFF.

The chain couples TRBV7-9 to TRBJ2-7, with 7 bases that match TRBD1. The CDR3 covers 14 residues. V dropped 1 base and J dropped 2; count of bases not matched to a gene: 2. Germline lookup yields CDR1 SEHNR and CDR2 FQNEAQ (reference sequence). CDR3 in DNA: TGTGCCAGCAGCTTAGTGGGGACAGCCTACGAGCAGTACTTC. Its protein is CASSLVGTAYEQYF.

This clone occurred once. The chain is built from TRBV6-6 and TRBJ1-5, with 7 bases identical to TRBD1. The germline V gene has CDR1 MNHNY and CDR2 SVGAGI (reference sequence). The J segment lost 4 bases and the V segment lost 8 bases, leaving 5 bases of the junction unmatched. This CDR3 is built from 13 residues. This chain's CDR3 is CASERGPNQPQHF. CDR3 bases: TGTGCCAGCGAAAGGGGGCCGAATCAGCCCCAGCATTTT.

The chain joins TRBV28 to TRBJ2-2; 8 bases fit TRBD1. CDR1 and CDR2 (germline): MDHEN, SYDVKM. The CDR3 spans 16 residues. The V and J ends lost 6 bases and 4 bases, in that order; junction bases with no gene match: 10. CDR3 in DNA: TGTGCCAGCAGAGCCCTGGGCAGGGGGCTCACCGGGGAGCTGTTTTTT. This encodes CASRALGRGLTGELFF.

The genes are TRBV13 and TRBJ2-2; D uncertain. CDR1 and CDR2 (germline): PRHDT, FYEKMQ (reference sequence). Trimming removed 6 bases at V and 7 bases at J, with 15 bases between. The CDR3 loop spans 14 amino acids. CDR3 sequence (DNA): TGTGCCAGCAGGGCCGGGTATACGGGCGGGGAGCTGTTTTTT. This sequence encodes CASRAGYTGGELFF.

This chain joins TRBV6-5 and TRBJ1-1; D gene uncertain. Germline V CDR1 and CDR2: MNHEY, SVGAGI. CDR3 length: 13 amino acids. Trimming cost V 2 bases and J 7 bases, with 11 bases left between them. This CDR3 reads CASSYATWSEAFF. Here the CDR3 DNA reads TGTGCCAGCAGTTACGCCACCTGGAGTGAAGCTTTCTTT.

This clone has just one count. The gene calls are TRBV4-3 and TRBJ2-1, with TRBD2 matching 10 bases. The CDR3 is 15 amino acids. The V segment lost 3 bases and the J segment 5 bases; nucleotides outside the gene matches: 4. Germline CDR1 LGHNA, CDR2 YSLEER. This CDR3 is CASSHGTSVNNEQFF. Here the CDR3 DNA reads TGCGCCAGCAGCCATGGGACTAGCGTCAACAATGAGCAGTTCTTC.

The chain employs TRBV5-1 and TRBJ2-5; possibly TRBD1 for D (5 bases). V shed 0 bases and J shed 2 bases, with 8 bases lying between them. Germline CDR1 is SGHRS and CDR2 is YFSETQ. The CDR3 is 14 amino acids. CDR3 DNA sequence: TGCGCCAGCAGCTTGGCCGCAGGGCAAGAGACCCAGTACTTC. It yields the protein CASSLAAGQETQYF.

About this clone: The sample carries other DNA sequences with the same CDR3. The V and J genes are TRBV5-1 and TRBJ1-5; D not resolved. Germline CDR1 SGHRS, CDR2 YFSETQ. CDR3 length equals 15 residues. The ends were cut back, 4 bases at V and 2 bases at J, with 13 bases in the middle. In DNA, the CDR3 is TGCGCCAGCAGCCTGGAGGGAGTTGGCAATCAGCCCCAGCATTTT. Its translation: CASSLEGVGNQPQHF.